The subject of this entry is one T cell receptor beta chain. Its target is unknown. This sample was taken from a study of CD8+ T cells in alopecia areata. For the study at large: Severity scoring for treated patients was based on the percentage of affected scalp area.

Overall study findings and caveats: Many of the expanded lesional clones endured in scalp and blood while on tofacitinib.

Germline V gene sequence: CDR1 MNHEY, CDR2 SVGAGI. This CDR3 is 14 amino acids long. Trimming removed 3 bases from V and 3 bases from J; junction bases left unmatched: 1. The treatment is: oral pan-JAK inhibitor, 5-10 mg twice daily. From alopecia areata patients, lesional scalp punch biopsies and peripheral blood were collected. RNA was extracted and reverse transcribed into cDNA as the sequencing template. Here immunoSEQ multiplex PCR was the method, and the copy in TCRdb shows in-frame clones only, minus some. The repertoire holds about 140,000 clones, with roughly nine tenths as singletons. The sequence derives from a human donor with alopecia areata. The sequencing here drew on CD8+ T cells sorted from blood, taken at week 4, from a patient treated with tofacitinib. V usage is TRBV6-5 and J usage is TRBJ2-7; 11 nucleotides line up with TRBD2. For the CDR3, the DNA is TGTGCCAGCAGTTATACTAGCGGGAGCTACGAGCAGTACTTC. Translated: CASSYTSGSYEQYF.